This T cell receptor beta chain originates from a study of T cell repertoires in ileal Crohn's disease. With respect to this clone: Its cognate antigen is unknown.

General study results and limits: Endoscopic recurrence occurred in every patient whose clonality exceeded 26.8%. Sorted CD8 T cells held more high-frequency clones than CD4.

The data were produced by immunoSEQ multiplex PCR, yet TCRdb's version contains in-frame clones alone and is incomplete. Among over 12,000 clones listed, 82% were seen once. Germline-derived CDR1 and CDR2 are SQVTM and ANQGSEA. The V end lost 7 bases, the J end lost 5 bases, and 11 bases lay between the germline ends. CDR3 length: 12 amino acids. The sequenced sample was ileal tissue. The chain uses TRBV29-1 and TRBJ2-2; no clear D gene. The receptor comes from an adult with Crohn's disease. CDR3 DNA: TGCAGCGCCCGATATGCGACCGGGGAGCTGTTTTTT. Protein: CSARYATGELFF.